The present T cell receptor (beta chain) was sequenced within a study of cytomegalovirus exposure and HLA in healthy donors. Study details: HLA-typed donors were the source of about 85 million unique TCRs, which an early data release held.

Vbeta (60) and Jbeta (13) primers were used in the PCR. The data were produced by immunoSEQ multiplex PCR, yet TCRdb's version contains in-frame clones alone and is incomplete. Here the sample spans approximately 200,000 clones, about 80% being singletons. Donors consisted of healthy bone marrow donors. CDR1 is ENHRY, CDR2 SYGVKD, per germline. Trimming cost V 0 bases and J 0 bases, with 6 bases left between them. CDR3 length equals 15 residues. The sequenced sample consisted of PBMCs. J is TRBJ1-3 and V is TRBV10-3; D is ambiguous. This TCR was sampled from a woman in her thirties in good health and CMV-seropositive. This CDR3 is CAISESAGSGNTIYF. The CDR3 nucleotides read TGTGCCATCAGTGAGTCGGCAGGCTCTGGAAACACCATATATTTT.